Presented here are 32 T cell receptor beta chains from one specimen sequenced in a study of metastatic and nonmetastatic thyroid tumors. TCRdb ran MiXCR on the PCR reads. The data contain about 40,000 clones, approximately 20% of them singletons. Thyroid surgery was preceded by no treatment in any patient. Material: tumor tissue. These TCRs come from a female donor with papillary thyroid cancer or a benign thyroid nodule (not recorded which). Some clones in this sample may be carry-over from other donors' samples.

The rearrangement uses TRBV18 and TRBJ2-3; 10 bases fit TRBD2. In germline, CDR1 is KGHSH, CDR2 LQKENI. After removal of 2 bases from V and 3 bases from J, the junction contained 5 bases not matched to a gene. The CDR3 consists of 16 residues. The CDR3 bases are TGTGCCAGCTCACCAACGAGCGGGGGGGCAACAGATACGCAGTATTTT. It codes for CASSPTSGGATDTQYF.

Details on this clone: This may arise from a read error, as a much more abundant clone is one base away. The rearrangement links TRBV6-1 to TRBJ1-4; 7 bases are shared with TRBD1. The germline gives CDR1 MNHNS, CDR2 SASEGT. This CDR3 has 14 residues. The CDR3 nucleotides are TGTGTCAGCAGTGACTCACAGGGGAATGAAAAACTGTTTTTT. As protein: CVSSDSQGNEKLFF.

This clone was seen only a few times. The genes are TRBV28 and TRBJ1-1; D not certain. V was pared by 3 bases and J by 7 bases, with 9 bases between. CDR1 MDHEN and CDR2 SYDVKM come from the germline V gene. This CDR3 is built from 12 residues. The CDR3 protein is CASSFTANEAFF. The CDR3 DNA reads as TGTGCCAGCAGTTTCACGGCGAATGAAGCTTTCTTT. Full variable domain (rest looked up from reference TRBV28 and TRBJ1-1): DVKVTQSSRYLVKRTGEKVFLECVQDMDHENMFWYRQDPGLGLRLIYFSYDVKMKEKGDIPEGYSVSREKKERFSLILESASTNQTSMYLCASSFTANEAFFGQGTRLTVV.

This clone has ten or more counts. This sequence joins TRBV21-1 and TRBJ2-3; the table's D call, TRBD1, was not checked against the DNA. TRBV21-1 is a listed pseudogene. The CDR3 runs 19 residues. DNA for the CDR3: TGTGCCAGCAGCTCCTCGACCCTTGGGGCCAGGGCGGCACAAGATACGCAGTATTTT. Amino acid sequence: CASSSSTLGARAAQDTQYF.

The sample holds many counts of this clone. The rearrangement joins TRBV27 to TRBJ1-4; D is ambiguous. With 4 bases removed from V and 7 bases from J, the gap between germline ends came to 13 bases. The CDR3 spans 14 residues. Germline values: CDR1 MNHEY, CDR2 SMNVEV (reference sequence). CDR3 residues: CASSSDNFGEKLFF. The DNA for the CDR3 is TGTGCCAGCAGTTCCGACAACTTTGGTGAAAAACTGTTTTTT.

This clone was recorded a few times. Relative to the germline gene, one junction end is altered; a read error may explain this. This sequence joins TRBV7-3 and TRBJ2-3; no clear D. The CDR3 is made up of 15 amino acids. CDR1 SGHTA and CDR2 FQGTGA come from the germline V gene. CDR3 sequence reads: CASGQGSPRTDTQYF. The CDR3 DNA reads TGTGCCAGCGGCCAAGGGTCGCCGCGCACAGACACGCAGTATTTT. Supplemented by reference TRBV7-3 and TRBJ2-3, the full variable domain reads GAGVSQTPSNKVTEKGKYVELRCDPISGHTALYWYRQSLGQGPEFLIYFQGTGAADDSGLPNDRFFAVRPEGSVSTLKIQRTERGDSAVYLCASGQGSPRTDTQYFGPGTRLTVL.

V is TRBV9 and J is TRBJ2-1; D perhaps matches TRBD2 (6 bases). Deletions cut 4 bases from V and 6 bases from J, with 11 bases between. The CDR3 is 13 amino acids. The germline CDR1 and CDR2 sequences are SGDLS and YYNGEE. CDR3 region: CASSPSGVNEQFF. The CDR3 region has the DNA TGTGCCAGCAGCCCTTCGGGAGTCAATGAGCAGTTCTTC.

The chain combines TRBV27 with TRBJ2-5; D is unresolved. The J call may be wrong; the DNA end is better matched by TRBJ2-1. Germline V gene sequence: CDR1 MNHEY, CDR2 SMNVEV (reference sequence). This CDR3 region has 11 residues. CDR3 region: CASKSFGEQFF. In nucleotides, the CDR3 is TGTGCCAGCAAGTCCTTCGGCGAGCAGTTCTTC.

This clone was seen repeatedly, ten times or more. Other DNA sequences in this specimen translate into the identical CDR3. The rearrangement links TRBV19 to TRBJ1-1, with D possibly being TRBD1 (5 bases). V was clipped by 3 bases and J by 2 bases, with 13 bases between them. The CDR3 totals 15 residues. Germline V gene sequence: CDR1 LNHDA, CDR2 SQIVND (reference sequence). The CDR3 here is CASSMWGVQNTEAFF. CDR3 DNA sequence: TGTGCCAGTAGTATGTGGGGGGTGCAAAACACTGAAGCTTTCTTT.

The rearrangement joins TRBV7-3 to TRBJ1-3, with D tentatively TRBD1 (5 bases). Looked up from germline, CDR1 is SGHTA and CDR2 is FQGTGA. The CDR3 is 15 residues long. The V gene lost 5 bases and the J gene lost 2 bases, with 13 bases spanning the gap. CDR3 amino acids: CASSANGGTGNTIYF. The DNA of the CDR3 is TGTGCCAGCAGCGCTAATGGGGGGACTGGAAACACCATATATTTT.

In its sample, this clone was seen many times. This chain joins TRBV6-2 or TRBV6-3 and TRBJ2-2, with D maybe TRBD1 (5 bases). This CDR3 contains 13 residues. V was clipped by 10 bases and J by 2 bases, with 11 bases between them. Germline CDR1 and CDR2: MNHEY and SVGEGT. The CDR3 is CAIMTENTGELFF. The CDR3 nucleotides are TGTGCCATCATGACAGAAAACACCGGGGAGCTGTTTTTT.

Ten or more counts support this clone. The V call is TRBV6-4, the J call TRBJ2-2, with D perhaps matching TRBD2 (8 bases). V lost 6 bases, J lost 5 bases, and 28 bases lay in between. The CDR3 extends over 19 amino acids. Germline CDR1 MRHNA, CDR2 SNTAGT. CDR3 in DNA: TGTGCCAGCAGGCGCAGGGGGGATTTTCGGGAGGGCCGGACCGGGGAGCTGTTTTTT. Translated: CASRRRGDFREGRTGELFF.

The sample holds many counts of this clone. The V gene is TRBV7-2, the J gene TRBJ2-7, with D uncertain. The germline V and J ends were trimmed by 5 bases and 0 bases, with 14 bases remaining between them. Germline CDR1 and CDR2: SGHTA and FQGNSA. CDR3 length: 15 amino acids. CDR3 in DNA: TGTGCCAGCAGCCAACTGGGGTCCAGCTCCTACGAGCAGTACTTC. Residues: CASSQLGSSSYEQYF. Drawing the rest from reference TRBV7-2 and TRBJ2-7, the complete variable domain is GAGVSQSPSNKVTEKGKDVELRCDPISGHTALYWYRQSLGQGLEFLIYFQGNSAPDKSGLPSDRFSAERTGGSVSTLTIQRTQQEDSAVYLCASSQLGSSSYEQYFGPGTRLTVT.

This clone was counted at least ten times. This same CDR3 is encoded by further DNA sequences in the sample. The genes are TRBV6-1 and TRBJ2-7; TRBD2 matches 8 bases. V shed 6 bases and J 4 bases; nucleotides not matched to a gene: 17. Germline CDR1 is MNHNS and CDR2 is SASEGT. CDR3 length equals 17 residues. CDR3 nucleotides: TGTGCCAGCAGCGCCCGGGGGGGGGGGGACGGACGATACGAGCAGTACTTC. Translated, it gives CASSARGGGDGRYEQYF.

With regard to this clone: This sample includes further DNA sequences coding for the same CDR3. The gene calls are TRBV12-3 or TRBV12-4 and TRBJ2-3; D is tentatively TRBD1 or TRBD2 (5 bases each). The V gene lost 3 bases and the J gene lost 0 bases, with 25 bases spanning the gap. The CDR3 contains 20 residues. CDR3 residues: CASSLLGLAGPWSSTDTQYF. DNA of the CDR3: TGTGCCAGCAGTTTGTTGGGGCTAGCTGGACCTTGGTCAAGCACAGATACGCAGTATTTT.

This clone was recorded many times. The chain combines TRBV12-3 or TRBV12-4 with TRBJ2-1, with TRBD2 matching 8 bases. V lost 1 base to trimming and J lost 5 bases; unmatched junction nucleotides: 4. The CDR3 has 15 amino acids. The CDR3 region is CASSLVAGRHNEQFF. CDR3 sequence (DNA): TGTGCCAGCAGTTTAGTAGCGGGGAGACACAATGAGCAGTTCTTC.

This clone was counted many times. This chain connects TRBV5-6 to TRBJ2-7; D is ambiguous. Germline V gives CDR1 SGHDT, CDR2 YYEEEE. The CDR3 loop spans 15 amino acids. V was cut by 0 bases and J by 5 bases, with 15 bases left in between. In nucleotides, the CDR3 is TGTGCCAGCAGCTTGGAGGGCGGATGCTTTGACGAGCAGTACTTC. Translating it yields CASSLEGGCFDEQYF.

This clone has at least ten counts. The chain recombines TRBV11-2 with TRBJ2-7; 9 nucleotides agree with TRBD1. With 1 base clipped from V and 5 bases from J, the junction kept 9 bases outside the gene matches. This CDR3 contains 16 residues. Germline assignment: CDR1 SGHAT and CDR2 FQNNGV. CDR3 coding DNA: TGTGCCAGCAGCTTAGGACCGGGACAGGGTGTCGACGAGCAGTACTTC. As protein: CASSLGPGQGVDEQYF. Full variable domain (rest looked up from reference TRBV11-2 and TRBJ2-7): EAGVAQSPRYKIIEKRQSVAFWCNPISGHATLYWYQQILGQGPKLLIQFQNNGVVDDSQLPKDRFSAERLKGVDSTLKIQPAKLEDSAVYLCASSLGPGQGVDEQYFGPGTRLTVT.

This clone has a count of ten or more. The gene calls are TRBV30 and TRBJ2-7; D is perhaps TRBD1 (6 bases). The CDR3 is 13 amino acids. CDR1 and CDR2 (germline): GTSNPN, SVGIG (reference sequence). V dropped 5 bases and J dropped 3 bases, with 14 bases sitting between them. CDR3 loop: CAWSSGQGYEQYF. CDR3 coding DNA: TGTGCCTGGTCCTCGGGACAAGGCTACGAGCAGTACTTC.

This clone was seen more than once but under ten times. One end of the junction is discordant with germline, which a read error may explain. Other DNA sequences of this sample code for an identical CDR3. V usage is TRBV4-1 and J usage is TRBJ2-2; 16 nucleotides match TRBD2. CDR3 length equals 19 residues. Germline assignment: CDR1 MGHRA and CDR2 YSYEKL. CDR3 protein: CASTHPGLAGGPNTGELFF. For the CDR3, the DNA is TGCGCCAGCACCCATCCGGGACTAGCGGGAGGGCCTAACACCGGGGAGCTTTTTTTT.

This clone has ten or more counts. The same CDR3 arises from other DNA sequences in this sample as well. This rearrangement joins TRBV15 to TRBJ1-1; unclear D gene. Per germline, CDR1 LNHNV and CDR2 YYDKDF (reference sequence). Trimming took 3 bases from V and 3 from J, leaving 11 bases between them. The CDR3 is 14 residues long. CDR3 sequence: CATSSRRRDTEAFF. In nucleotides, the CDR3 is TGTGCCACCAGCAGCCGCAGGCGGGACACTGAAGCTTTCTTT.

Worth noting for this clone: One junction end does not reproduce the germline sequence, and a read error may be involved. The genes are TRBV5-1 and TRBJ2-2; 14 bases agree with TRBD2. The CDR3 runs to 20 residues. Germline CDR1 reads SGHRS; CDR2 reads YFSETQ. The CDR3 nucleotides are TGCGCCAGCAGCTGGGGTCGACCGGGACTAGCGGGGGTAGGCACCGGGGAGCTGCTTTTT. Amino acids: CASSWGRPGLAGVGTGELLF. Together with reference TRBV5-1 and TRBJ2-2, the CDR3 gives the full variable domain: KAGVTQTPRYLIKTRGQQVTLSCSPISGHRSVSWYQQTPGQGLQFLFEYFSETQRNKGNFPGRFSGRQFSNSRSEMNVSTLELGDSALYLCASSWGRPGLAGVGTGELLFGEGSRLTVL.

This clone was seen a handful of times. Given a much more abundant clone one base away, this may be a read error. The chain carries TRBV28 and TRBJ1-1; TRBD1 agrees at 12 bases. This CDR3 region has 14 residues. The germline gives CDR1 MDHEN, CDR2 SYDVKM. V was pared by 10 bases and J by 6 bases, with 9 bases of the junction left unmatched. CDR3 nucleotide sequence: TGTGCCATCCCCATCGGGACAGGGGGCGCTGAAGCTTTCTTT. Translation: CAIPIGTGGAEAFF.

This clone was counted at least ten times. The chain links TRBV28 to TRBJ1-6; tentatively, D is TRBD1 (5 bases). The CDR3 contains 15 residues. Germline loops: CDR1 MDHEN, CDR2 SYDVKM. Between the trimmed V and J ends, which lost 3 bases and 3 bases, there was a span of 9 bases. CDR3 protein: CASSLGGGYNSPLHF. CDR3 bases: TGTGCCAGCAGTTTGGGGGGGGGCTATAATTCACCCCTCCACTTT.

Concerning this clone: A much more abundant neighbour one base away suggests this may be a read error. Within the sample, other DNA sequences also encode this same CDR3. The gene calls are TRBV11-2 and TRBJ1-2; D ambiguous. The length of the CDR3 is 16 residues. The germline V gene has CDR1 SGHAT and CDR2 FQNNGV. CDR3 region: CAALGGLSWTNYGYTF. DNA for the CDR3: TGTGCTGCCCTGGGAGGGTTGAGCTGGACTAACTACGGCTACACCTTC.

This clone has at least ten counts. The CDR3 DNA sequence: TGTGCCAGCAGTAAGGGTATGAACACTGAAGCTTTCTTT. Translating gives CASSKGMNTEAFF. This rearrangement joins TRBV11-2 to TRBJ1-1; D gene unclear. The germline V and J ends were trimmed by 6 bases and 0 bases, with 8 bases remaining between them. The germline V gene encodes CDR1 SGHAT and CDR2 FQNNGV. CDR3 length equals 13 residues.

This clone turned up a few times. A much larger clone sits a single nucleotide away, making a read error possible. This chain connects TRBV9 to TRBJ2-3; 10 bases fit TRBD1. The germline gives CDR1 SGDLS, CDR2 YYNGEE. This CDR3 spans 16 amino acids. J gave up 4 bases and V 2 bases, and 7 bases lay outside the gene matches. The CDR3 DNA reads TGTGCCAGCAGCGTCCGCTCCGGGACAGGGGCAGATACGCAGTATTTT. Its protein is CASSVRSGTGADTQYF.

V and J are TRBV30 and TRBJ2-7; maybe TRBD1 (5 bases). This CDR3 region has 14 residues. Germline assignment: CDR1 GTSNPN and CDR2 SVGIG (reference sequence). The V end lost 2 bases, the J end lost 5 bases, and 16 bases lay between the germline ends. The CDR3 spells CAWSPRQIRHEQYF. CDR3 bases: TGTGCCTGGAGTCCGCGACAGATTAGGCACGAGCAGTACTTC.

This clone has more than one count but fewer than ten. The chain carries TRBV6-2 or TRBV6-3 and TRBJ2-7; unclear D gene. V dropped 0 bases and J dropped 0 bases, with 9 bases sitting between them. The CDR3 extends over 15 amino acids. Looked up from germline, CDR1 is MNHEY and CDR2 is SVGEGT. CDR3 amino acids: CASSYSAAYSYEQYF. The CDR3 DNA reads TGTGCCAGCAGTTACTCAGCTGCGTACTCCTACGAGCAGTACTTC.

In this sample, this clone turned up many times. The chain is built from TRBV11-2 and TRBJ2-1, with a weak D call TRBD2 (6 bases). The CDR3 spans 16 residues. The V gene lost 1 base and the J gene lost 6 bases, with 16 bases spanning the gap. CDR1 SGHAT and CDR2 FQNNGV come from the germline V gene. The CDR3 reads CASSLGLAGWSNEQFF. The CDR3 bases are TGTGCCAGCAGCTTAGGTCTTGCGGGATGGTCCAATGAGCAGTTCTTC.

V and J are TRBV15 and TRBJ2-1; D assignment may be TRBD1 or TRBD2 (6 bases each). This CDR3 region has 18 residues. Between the trimmed V and J ends, which lost 3 bases and 2 bases, there was a span of 20 bases. Germline V CDR1 and CDR2: LNHNV, YYDKDF (reference sequence). Written as DNA, the CDR3 is TGTGCCACCAGCAGCGCCAGGGTGGGGGGCCGAACCTACAATGAGCAGTTCTTC. Residues: CATSSARVGGRTYNEQFF.

This clone was counted ten times or more. The chain employs TRBV30 and TRBJ1-2; D not certain. The CDR3 consists of 15 residues. V shed 0 bases and J shed 1 base, with 12 bases lying between them. Per the germline V gene, CDR1 is GTSNPN and CDR2 is SVGIG (reference sequence). CDR3 residues: CAWSVRYGNNYGYTF. For the CDR3, the DNA is TGTGCCTGGAGTGTACGGTACGGGAATAACTATGGCTACACCTTC.